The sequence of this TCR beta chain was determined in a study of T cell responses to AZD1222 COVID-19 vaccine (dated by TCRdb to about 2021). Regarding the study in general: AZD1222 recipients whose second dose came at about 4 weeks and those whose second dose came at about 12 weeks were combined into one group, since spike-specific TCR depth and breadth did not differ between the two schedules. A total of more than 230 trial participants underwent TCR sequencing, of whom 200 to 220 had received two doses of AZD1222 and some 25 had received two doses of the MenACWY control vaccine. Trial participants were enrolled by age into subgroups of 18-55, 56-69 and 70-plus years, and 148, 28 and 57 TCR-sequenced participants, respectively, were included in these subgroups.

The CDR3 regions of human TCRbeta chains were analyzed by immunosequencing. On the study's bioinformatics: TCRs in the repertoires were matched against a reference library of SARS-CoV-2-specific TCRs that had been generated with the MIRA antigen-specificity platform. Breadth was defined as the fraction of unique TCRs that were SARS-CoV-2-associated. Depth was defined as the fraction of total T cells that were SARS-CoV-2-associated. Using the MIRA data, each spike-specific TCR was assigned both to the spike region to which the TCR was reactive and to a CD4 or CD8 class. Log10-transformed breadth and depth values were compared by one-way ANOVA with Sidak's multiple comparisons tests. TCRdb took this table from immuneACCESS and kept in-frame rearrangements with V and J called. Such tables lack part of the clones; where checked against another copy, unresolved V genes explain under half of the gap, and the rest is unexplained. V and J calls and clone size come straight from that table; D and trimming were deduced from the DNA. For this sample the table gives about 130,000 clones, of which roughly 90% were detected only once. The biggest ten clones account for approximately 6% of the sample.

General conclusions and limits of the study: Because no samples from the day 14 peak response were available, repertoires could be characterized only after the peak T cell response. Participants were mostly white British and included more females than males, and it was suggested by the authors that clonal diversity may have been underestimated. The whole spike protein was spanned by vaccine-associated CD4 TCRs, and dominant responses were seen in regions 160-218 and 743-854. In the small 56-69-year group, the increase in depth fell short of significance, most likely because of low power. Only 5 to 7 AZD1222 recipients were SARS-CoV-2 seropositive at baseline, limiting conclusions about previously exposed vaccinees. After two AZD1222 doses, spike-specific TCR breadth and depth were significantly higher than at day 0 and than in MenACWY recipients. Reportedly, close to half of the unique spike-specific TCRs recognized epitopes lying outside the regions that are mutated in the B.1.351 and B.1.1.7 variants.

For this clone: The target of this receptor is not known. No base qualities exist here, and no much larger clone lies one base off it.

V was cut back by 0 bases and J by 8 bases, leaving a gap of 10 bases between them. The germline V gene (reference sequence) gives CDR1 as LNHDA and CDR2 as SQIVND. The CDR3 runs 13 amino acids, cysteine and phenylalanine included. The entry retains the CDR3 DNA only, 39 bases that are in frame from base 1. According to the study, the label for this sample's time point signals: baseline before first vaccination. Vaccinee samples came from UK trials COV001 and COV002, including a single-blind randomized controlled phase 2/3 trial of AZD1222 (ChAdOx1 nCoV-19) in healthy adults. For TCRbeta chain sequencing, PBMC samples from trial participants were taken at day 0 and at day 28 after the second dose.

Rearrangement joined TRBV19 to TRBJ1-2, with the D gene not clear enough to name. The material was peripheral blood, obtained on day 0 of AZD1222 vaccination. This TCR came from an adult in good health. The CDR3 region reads CASSIDGVSGYTF. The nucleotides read TGTGCCAGTAGTATAGACGGGGTCTCGGGCTACACCTTC.